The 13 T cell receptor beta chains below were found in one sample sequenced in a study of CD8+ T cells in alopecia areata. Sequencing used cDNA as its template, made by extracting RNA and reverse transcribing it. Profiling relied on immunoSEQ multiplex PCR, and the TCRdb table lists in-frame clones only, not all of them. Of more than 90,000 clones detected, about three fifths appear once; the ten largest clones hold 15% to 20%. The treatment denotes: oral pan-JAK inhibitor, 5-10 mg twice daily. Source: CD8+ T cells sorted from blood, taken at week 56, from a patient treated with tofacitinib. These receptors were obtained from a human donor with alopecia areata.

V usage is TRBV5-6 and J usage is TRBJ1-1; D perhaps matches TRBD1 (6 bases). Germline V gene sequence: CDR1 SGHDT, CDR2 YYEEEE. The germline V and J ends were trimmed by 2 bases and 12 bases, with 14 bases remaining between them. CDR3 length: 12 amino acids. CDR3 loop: CASSFGTSTTFF. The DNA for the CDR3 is TGTGCCAGCAGCTTCGGGACATCGACGACTTTCTTT.

The CDR3 region is CASISGAGETQYF. The CDR3 nucleotides read TGCGCCAGCATCTCGGGGGCCGGGGAGACCCAGTACTTC. The chain carries TRBV10-2 and TRBJ2-5; the D call may be TRBD1 or TRBD2 (6 bases each). This CDR3 spans 13 amino acids. In germline, CDR1 is WSHSY, CDR2 SAAADI. Between the trimmed V and J ends, which lost 7 bases and 5 bases, there was a span of 14 bases.

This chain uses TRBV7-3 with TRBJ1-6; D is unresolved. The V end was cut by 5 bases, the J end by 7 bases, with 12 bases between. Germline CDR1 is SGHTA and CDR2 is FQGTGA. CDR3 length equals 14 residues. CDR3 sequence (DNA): TGTGCCAGCAGCGCCGTCGGAGGGAATTCACCCCTCCACTTT. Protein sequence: CASSAVGGNSPLHF.

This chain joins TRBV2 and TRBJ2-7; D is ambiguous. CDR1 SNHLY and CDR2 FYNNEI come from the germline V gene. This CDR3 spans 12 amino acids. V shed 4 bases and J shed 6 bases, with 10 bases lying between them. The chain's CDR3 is CASSGISPEQYF. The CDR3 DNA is TGTGCCAGCAGTGGTATTTCTCCCGAGCAGTACTTC. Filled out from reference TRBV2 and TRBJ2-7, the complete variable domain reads EPEVTQTPSHQVTQMGQEVILRCVPISNHLYFYWYRQILGQKVEFLVSFYNNEISEKSEIFDDQFSVERPDGSNFTLKIRSTKLEDSAMYFCASSGISPEQYFGPGTRLTVT.

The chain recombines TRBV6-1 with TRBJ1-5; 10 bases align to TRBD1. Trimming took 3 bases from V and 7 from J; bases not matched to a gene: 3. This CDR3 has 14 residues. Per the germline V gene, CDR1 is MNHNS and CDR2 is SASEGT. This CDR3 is CASSDGTGVQPQHF. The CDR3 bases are TGTGCCAGCAGTGACGGGACAGGGGTACAGCCCCAGCATTTT.

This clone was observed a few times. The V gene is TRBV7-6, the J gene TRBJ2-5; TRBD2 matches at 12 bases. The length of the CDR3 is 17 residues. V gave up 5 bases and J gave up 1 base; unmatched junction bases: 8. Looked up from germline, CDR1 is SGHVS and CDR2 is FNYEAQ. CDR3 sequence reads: CASSPNWGLAGQETQYF. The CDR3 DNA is TGTGCCAGCAGCCCCAACTGGGGACTAGCGGGCCAAGAGACCCAGTACTTC.

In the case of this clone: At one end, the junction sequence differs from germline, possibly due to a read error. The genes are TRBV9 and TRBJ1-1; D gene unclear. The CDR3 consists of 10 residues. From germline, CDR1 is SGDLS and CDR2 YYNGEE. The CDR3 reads CASSPTPPLF. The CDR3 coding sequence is TGTGCCAGCAGCCCAACCCCGCCACTCTTT.

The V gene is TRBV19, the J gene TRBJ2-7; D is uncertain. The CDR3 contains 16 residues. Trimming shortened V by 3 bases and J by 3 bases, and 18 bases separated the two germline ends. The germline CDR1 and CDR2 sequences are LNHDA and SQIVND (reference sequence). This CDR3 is CASSIGRPGRDYEQYF. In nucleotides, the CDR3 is TGTGCCAGTAGTATCGGGCGCCCAGGAAGAGACTACGAGCAGTACTTC.

The CDR3 DNA is TGCGCCAGCAGCTACAGGGGGTTGAACACTGAAGCTTTCTTT. This codes for CASSYRGLNTEAFF. The rearrangement joins TRBV5-1 to TRBJ1-1; 8 positions match TRBD1. Germline V CDR1 and CDR2: SGHRS, YFSETQ. This CDR3 comprises 14 residues. With V trimmed by 3 bases and J by 0 bases, 1 base remained unmatched.

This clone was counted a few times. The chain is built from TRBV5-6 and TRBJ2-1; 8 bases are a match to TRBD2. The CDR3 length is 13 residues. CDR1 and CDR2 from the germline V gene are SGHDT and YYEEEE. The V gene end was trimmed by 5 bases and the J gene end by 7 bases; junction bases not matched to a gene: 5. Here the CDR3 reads CASSSSGGNEQFF. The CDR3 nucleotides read TGTGCCAGCAGTTCCAGCGGGGGAAATGAGCAGTTCTTC.

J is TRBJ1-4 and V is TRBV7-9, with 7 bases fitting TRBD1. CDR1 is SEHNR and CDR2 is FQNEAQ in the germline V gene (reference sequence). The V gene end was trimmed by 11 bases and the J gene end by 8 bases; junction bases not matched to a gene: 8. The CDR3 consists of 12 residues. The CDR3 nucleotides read TGTGCCGGAGGGGGACAGAAAGAAAAACTGTTTTTT. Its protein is CAGGGQKEKLFF.

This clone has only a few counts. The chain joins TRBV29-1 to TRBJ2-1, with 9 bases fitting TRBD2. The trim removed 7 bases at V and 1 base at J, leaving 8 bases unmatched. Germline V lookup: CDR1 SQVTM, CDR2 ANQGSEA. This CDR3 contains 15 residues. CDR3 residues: CSEARTSDSYNEQFF. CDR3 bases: TGCAGCGAAGCTCGGACTAGCGATTCCTACAATGAGCAGTTCTTC.

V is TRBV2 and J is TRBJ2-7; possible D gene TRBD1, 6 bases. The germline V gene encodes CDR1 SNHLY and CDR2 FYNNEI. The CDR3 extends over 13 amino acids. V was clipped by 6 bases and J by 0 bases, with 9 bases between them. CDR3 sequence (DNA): TGTGCCAGCAGAGACAGGTACTCCTACGAGCAGTACTTC. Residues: CASRDRYSYEQYF.